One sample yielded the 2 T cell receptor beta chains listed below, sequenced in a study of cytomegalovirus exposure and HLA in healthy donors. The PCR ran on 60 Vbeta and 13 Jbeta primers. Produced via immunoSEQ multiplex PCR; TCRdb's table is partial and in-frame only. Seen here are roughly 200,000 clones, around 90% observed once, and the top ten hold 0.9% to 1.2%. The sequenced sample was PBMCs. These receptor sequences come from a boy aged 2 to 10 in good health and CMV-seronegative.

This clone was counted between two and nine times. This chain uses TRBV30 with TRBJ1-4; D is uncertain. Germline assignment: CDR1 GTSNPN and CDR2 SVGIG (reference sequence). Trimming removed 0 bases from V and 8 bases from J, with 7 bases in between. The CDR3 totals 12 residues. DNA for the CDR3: TGTGCCTGGAGTGTTGTGAGAGAAAAACTGTTTTTT. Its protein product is CAWSVVREKLFF.

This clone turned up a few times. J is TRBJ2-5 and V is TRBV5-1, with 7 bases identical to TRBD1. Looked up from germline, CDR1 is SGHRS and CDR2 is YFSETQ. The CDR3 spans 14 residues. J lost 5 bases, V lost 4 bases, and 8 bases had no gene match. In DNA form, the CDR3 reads TGCGCCAGCAGCCCCGACAGGGAGCGGGAGACCCAGTACTTC. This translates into CASSPDRERETQYF.